This TCR beta chain was captured by sequencing in a study of blood T cell repertoires in COVID-19. Across the study: Both acute and convalescent COVID-19 samples were obtained from the United States, Italy and Spain. Sources were T cells, B-cell-depleted T cells, or PBMCs; the material itself was cDNA or gDNA.

The CDR3 has 15 residues. With 2 bases clipped from V and 3 bases from J, the junction kept 3 bases outside the gene matches. Germline CDR1 LGHDT, CDR2 YNNKEL (reference sequence). Original processing notes: Reference gene primer amplification in the assay estimated nucleated cell counts. Here immunoSEQ multiplex PCR was the method, and the copy in TCRdb shows in-frame clones only, minus some. That table gives V, J and clone size, and the DNA gave D and trimming. The repertoire holds approximately 200,000 clones, with around 88% as singletons. V usage is TRBV3-1 (or the pseudogene TRBV3-2) and J usage is TRBJ2-4, with 8 bases lining up with TRBD2. The sample taken for sequencing was peripheral blood. The TCR comes from a man in his late teens or twenties with active or convalescent COVID-19. This chain's CDR3 is CASSQTGTSKNIQYF. The CDR3 DNA reads TGTGCCAGCAGCCAAACCGGGACTAGCAAAAACATTCAGTACTTC.